This T cell receptor (beta chain) was recovered during a study of identical twins. V was clipped by 6 bases and J by 3 bases; unmatched bases: 6. The CDR3 has 14 residues. Per germline, CDR1 SGHRS and CDR2 YFSETQ. This clonotype was seen repeatedly, ten times or more. The antigen is unknown. Template switching supplied a universal primer site; unique molecular identifiers were carried on the cDNA. MiXCR, run by TCRdb on the 5' RACE reads, gives a single entry per CDR3 protein. The table records roughly 540,000 distinct CDR3 sequences, approximately 22% of them present only once. Overall study findings and caveats: These conclusions were based on statistical analysis (cross-sectional, not following the same donors). Sequences that were out-of-frame, alpha and twin-shared displayed an excess of low generation probability.

The same data also contributed to another study, on T cells expressing NK-cell markers. As that study records: A range of 1.0-7.0% of CD8+ T cells consisted of dominant NKG2C+ clonotypes in roughly 6 donors.

The source is a woman aged 18-29 years in good health. The sample consisted of CD4+ T cells sorted from blood. This sequence joins TRBV5-1 and TRBJ2-3, with 8 positions matching TRBD2. CDR3 sequence: CASTSGSETDTQYF. CDR3 DNA: TGCGCCAGCACCAGCGGGAGTGAGACAGATACGCAGTATTTT.